The 26 T cell receptor beta chains given below trace back to one sample, sequenced in a study of CD8+CD57+ T cells in acquired aplastic anemia. In patients chosen for sequencing, flow cytometry had shown CD8+CD57+ cell expansion. Profiling of TCR beta VDJ combinations and CDR3 sequences used genomic DNA as template. TCRdb reprocessed the reads via MiXCR and lists one record per CDR3 protein. There are around 210,000 distinct CDR3 sequences in the sample; 60% to 80% occur only once, and roughly 53% lies in the top ten. The sample consisted of sorted CD4+, CD8+, or CD8+CD57+ T cells (not recorded which) from PBMCs. The receptor set was obtained from a human donor with aplastic anemia.

V usage is TRBV10-3 and J usage is TRBJ1-5; 8 bases line up with TRBD1. The CDR3 extends over 14 amino acids. Germline V CDR1 and CDR2: ENHRY, SYGVKD. V lost 5 bases to trimming and J lost 5 bases; unmatched junction nucleotides: 5. In DNA, the CDR3 is TGTGCCATCAGTACCTCGGACAGGGATCAGCCCCAGCATTTT. Translating it yields CAISTSDRDQPQHF.

This clonotype was observed at least ten times. Here the CDR3 reads CASSLAGWGELFF. DNA for the CDR3: TGCGCCAGCAGCTTGGCGGGCTGGGGGGAGCTGTTTTTT. V usage is TRBV5-1 and J usage is TRBJ2-2; D ambiguous. The germline V and J ends were trimmed by 0 bases and 8 bases, with 8 bases remaining between them. Germline CDR1 SGHRS, CDR2 YFSETQ. The CDR3 runs 13 residues.

This clonotype was counted between two and nine times. J is TRBJ1-2 and V is TRBV6-6, with a weak D call TRBD1 (5 bases). Deletions cut 10 bases from V and 5 bases from J, with 11 bases between. The germline gives CDR1 MNHNY, CDR2 SVGAGI (reference sequence). The CDR3 runs 11 residues. This CDR3 reads CATTGGYGYTF. The CDR3 region has the DNA TGTGCCACCACGGGGGGATATGGCTACACCTTC.

This clonotype was detected a few times. The CDR3 nucleotides read TGTGCCAGCAGCTTAACAGGGTCGGCTAATTCACCCCTCCACTTT. This translates into CASSLTGSANSPLHF. The rearrangement uses TRBV7-3 and TRBJ1-6; D ambiguous. V lost 0 bases and J lost 6, with 9 bases in between. The germline V gene encodes CDR1 SGHTA and CDR2 FQGTGA. This CDR3 is built from 15 residues.

The CDR3 nucleotides read TGTGCCAGCAGCTCCCGGGCCACATCTGGGGCCAACGTCCTGACTTTC. Translation: CASSSRATSGANVLTF. The chain is built from TRBV11-2 and TRBJ2-6; D not resolved. The V and J ends lost 4 bases and 1 base respectively, with 11 bases between them. The CDR3 is 16 residues long. Germline V gene data show CDR1 as SGHAT and CDR2 as FQNNGV.

There are a few counts of this clonotype. V is TRBV9 and J is TRBJ2-3; D gene ambiguous. The CDR3 consists of 14 residues. CDR1 SGDLS and CDR2 YYNGEE come from the germline V gene. Trimming cost V 0 bases and J 6 bases, with 11 bases left between them. The CDR3 here is CASSVVGSSDTQYF. The CDR3 DNA follows: TGTGCCAGCAGCGTAGTGGGCAGCTCCGATACGCAGTATTTT.

The chain has TRBV29-1 and TRBJ2-2; TRBD2 aligns across 10 bases. Germline V lookup: CDR1 SQVTM, CDR2 ANQGSEA. The CDR3 runs to 13 residues. Trimming cost V 5 bases and J 9 bases; bases outside gene matches: 6. CDR3 loop: CSVSSGRSRELFF. The CDR3 DNA follows: TGCAGCGTTAGTAGCGGGAGGAGTCGGGAGCTGTTTTTT.

The chain employs TRBV2 and TRBJ1-6; 11 positions agree with TRBD1. The V segment lost 6 bases and the J segment 11 bases; nucleotides outside the gene matches: 12. The CDR3 is 16 residues long. Germline V gene sequence: CDR1 SNHLY, CDR2 FYNNEI. The CDR3 sequence is CASRPPQRDRGTPLHF. The CDR3 DNA follows: TGTGCCAGCAGGCCCCCCCAACGGGACAGGGGGACACCCCTCCACTTT.

This chain joins TRBV7-2 and TRBJ2-7; tentatively, D is TRBD1 (6 bases). V was clipped by 0 bases and J by 3 bases, with 12 bases between them. The CDR3 consists of 15 residues. The germline V gene encodes CDR1 SGHTA and CDR2 FQGNSA. CDR3: CASSLAVGQIYEQYF. The CDR3, as DNA: TGTGCCAGCAGCTTAGCGGTTGGACAGATCTACGAGCAGTACTTC.

This clonotype has only a few counts. The rearrangement joins TRBV14 to TRBJ2-5; no clear D. V was pared by 1 base and J by 5 bases, with 8 bases between. CDR1 is SGHDN, CDR2 FVKESK, per germline. The CDR3 is 13 residues long. The CDR3 DNA reads as TGTGCCAGCAGCCAAGCATCCCCCGAGACCCAGTACTTC. Amino acids: CASSQASPETQYF.

This chain connects TRBV19 to TRBJ1-5; 8 bases map to TRBD1. Trimming at V came to 5 bases and at J to 7 bases, leaving 7 bases not matched to a gene. Germline assignment: CDR1 LNHDA and CDR2 SQIVND (reference sequence). The CDR3 contains 14 residues. CDR3 sequence: CASSDQGAGQPQHF. CDR3 bases: TGTGCCAGTAGTGATCAGGGGGCAGGGCAGCCCCAGCATTTT.

A remark on this clonotype: A junction end diverges from the germline sequence, so it may reflect a read error. The chain combines TRBV9 with TRBJ1-1, with 9 bases that match TRBD1. This CDR3 comprises 17 residues. Germline CDR1 SGDLS, CDR2 YYNGEE. The CDR3 region has the DNA TGTGCCAGCAGCGCCACAGGGGGCTCGAAGGCGAACACTGGAGCTTTCTTT. As protein: CASSATGGSKANTGAFF.

The chain has TRBV7-8 and TRBJ1-1, with D possibly TRBD1 on 6 matching bases. CDR1 and CDR2 (germline): SGHVS, FQNEAQ. The CDR3 covers 14 residues. Trimming took 1 base from V and 8 from J, leaving 14 bases between them. CDR3 DNA: TGTGCCAGCAGCTTAGGGGGGCGAGCTAGGGAAGCTTTCTTT. This codes for CASSLGGRAREAFF.

This clonotype was picked up a small number of times. The chain uses TRBV7-3 and TRBJ2-2; unclear D gene. The CDR3 length is 14 residues. Germline values: CDR1 SGHTA, CDR2 FQGTGA. Trimming cost V 5 bases and J 1 base, with 8 bases left between them. Written as DNA, the CDR3 is TGTGCCAGCAGCCAAGCGAGGAACACCGGGGAGCTGTTTTTT. Protein: CASSQARNTGELFF. The whole variable domain, remainder taken from reference TRBV7-3 and TRBJ2-2, is GAGVSQTPSNKVTEKGKYVELRCDPISGHTALYWYRQSLGQGPEFLIYFQGTGAADDSGLPNDRFFAVRPEGSVSTLKIQRTERGDSAVYLCASSQARNTGELFFGEGSRLTVL.

This clonotype appeared many times. This rearrangement joins TRBV20-1 to TRBJ2-7; TRBD2 is a possible D gene (7 bases). Germline lookup yields CDR1 DFQATT and CDR2 SNEGSKA (reference sequence). V lost 4 bases, J lost 3 bases, and 22 bases lay in between. The CDR3 consists of 16 residues. CDR3 amino acids: CSAKARGGGPDYEQYF. For the CDR3, the DNA is TGCAGTGCTAAGGCCAGAGGCGGGGGCCCGGACTACGAGCAGTACTTC.

V usage is TRBV10-2 and J usage is TRBJ1-6, with D perhaps TRBD1 (5 bases). Between the trimmed V and J ends, which lost 7 bases and 8 bases, there was a span of 24 bases. CDR1 and CDR2 (germline): WSHSY, SAAADI. This CDR3 is 17 amino acids long. CDR3 amino acids: CASTPRGWGIIDSPLHF. The CDR3 DNA follows: TGCGCCAGCACCCCTCGGGGGTGGGGTATAATTGATTCACCCCTCCACTTT.

The DNA of the CDR3 is TGTGCCAGCAGCCAAGAGATCACAGATACGCAGTATTTT. This codes for CASSQEITDTQYF. The chain joins TRBV5-4 to TRBJ2-3, with no clear D. The CDR3 length is 13 residues. Trimming pared 4 bases from V and 2 bases from J, leaving 8 bases between. CDR1 and CDR2 (germline): SGHNT, YYREEE (reference sequence).

The gene calls are TRBV13 and TRBJ2-2; maybe TRBD2 (6 bases). V was trimmed by 8 bases and J by 2 bases, leaving 15 bases between them. This CDR3 has 15 amino acids. Germline assignment: CDR1 PRHDT and CDR2 FYEKMQ (reference sequence). The CDR3 protein is CASGRARDNTGELFF. For the CDR3, the DNA is TGTGCCAGCGGTCGGGCGCGGGATAACACCGGGGAGCTGTTTTTT.

This clonotype was seen only a few times. CDR3 loop: CSARDGGTEAFF. The CDR3 coding sequence is TGCAGTGCTAGAGATGGTGGCACTGAAGCTTTCTTT. The chain employs TRBV20-1 and TRBJ1-1; D remains ambiguous. V shed 0 bases and J shed 4 bases, with 6 bases lying between them. The germline gives CDR1 DFQATT, CDR2 SNEGSKA (reference sequence). The CDR3 totals 12 residues.

This chain links TRBV7-3 with TRBJ2-7; a weak D match, TRBD1 (5 bases). V dropped 5 bases and J dropped 5 bases, with 19 bases sitting between them. The CDR3 has 15 amino acids. Germline-derived CDR1 and CDR2 are SGHTA and FQGTGA. Written as DNA, the CDR3 is TGTGCCAGCAGCCCCACACCGACAGATATCGACGAGCAGTACTTC. It is translated as CASSPTPTDIDEQYF.

This clonotype was counted ten times or more. The V call is TRBV7-8, the J call TRBJ1-4, with D unresolved. The CDR3 is 15 residues long. Germline CDR1 SGHVS, CDR2 FQNEAQ. The ends were cut back, 0 bases at V and 2 bases at J, with 7 bases in the middle. This CDR3 reads CASSLAGFTNEKLFF. Written as DNA, the CDR3 is TGTGCCAGCAGCTTAGCGGGGTTTACTAATGAAAAACTGTTTTTT.

This rearrangement joins TRBV19 to TRBJ1-1; the match to TRBD1 covers 8 bases. V dropped 3 bases and J dropped 5; count of bases not matched to a gene: 5. Per germline, CDR1 LNHDA and CDR2 SQIVND (reference sequence). The CDR3 runs to 14 residues. The CDR3 loop reads CASSIRDRGTEAFF. CDR3 in DNA: TGTGCCAGTAGTATTCGAGACAGGGGAACTGAAGCTTTCTTT.

This clonotype has just a few counts. This chain uses TRBV9 with TRBJ2-3; a possible D gene is TRBD2 (6 bases). CDR3 size: 14 residues. Between the trimmed V and J ends, which lost 4 bases and 0 bases, there was a span of 9 bases. Germline lookup yields CDR1 SGDLS and CDR2 YYNGEE. In DNA form, the CDR3 reads TGTGCCAGCAGCCCTCGGGGGAGCACAGATACGCAGTATTTT. Encoded protein: CASSPRGSTDTQYF.

The chain joins TRBV5-1 to TRBJ2-2; 8 bases align to TRBD2. This CDR3 is 16 amino acids long. Germline V CDR1 and CDR2: SGHRS, YFSETQ. Losses at the gene ends were 1 base for V and 7 bases for J; bases not matched to a gene: 9. CDR3 residues: CASSLQRGPEGGELFF. CDR3 sequence (DNA): TGCGCCAGCAGCTTGCAGCGGGGGCCCGAAGGCGGGGAGCTGTTTTTT.

This clonotype is a singleton in its sample. The rearrangement uses TRBV29-1 and TRBJ2-7; 14 nucleotides match TRBD2. Germline V CDR1 and CDR2: SQVTM, ANQGSEA. This CDR3 is 14 amino acids long. DNA for the CDR3: TGCAGTCCCGGACTAGCGGGGGGAGCCTACGAGCAGTACTTC. This translates into CSPGLAGGAYEQYF.

This clonotype was counted once. The gene calls are TRBV5-5 and TRBJ2-7; TRBD2 matches 7 bases. Germline V gives CDR1 SGHKS, CDR2 YYEKEE (reference sequence). The CDR3 has 15 residues. Germline trimming cut 5 bases from V and 2 bases from J; bases unmatched to any gene: 10. The CDR3 reads CASSYQAGTTYEQYF. Here the CDR3 DNA reads TGTGCCAGCAGTTACCAAGCGGGAACGACCTACGAGCAGTACTTC.